Sequencing of this TCR beta chain was carried out in a study of cytomegalovirus exposure and HLA in healthy donors. Overall study: Assignment to the Caucasian-associated ancestry cluster applied to more than 75% of the approximately 400 genotyped donors. Study results and limitations: TRBV6-2, TRBV6-3 and other indistinguishable V segments were excluded.

Concerning this clone itself: Its antigen remains unidentified.

Germline V gene lookup returns CDR1 LNHDA and CDR2 SQIVND (reference sequence). There are 15 residues in the CDR3. V was cut by 7 bases and J by 0 bases, with 15 bases left in between. A multiplex PCR was run with 60 Vbeta primers and 13 Jbeta primers. This table comes from immunoSEQ multiplex PCR, and its TCRdb copy is limited to in-frame clones, with some not included. The sample includes fewer than 200,000 clones, over 60% seen only once; the top ten take around 5.4%. Input material: PBMCs. The sequence derives from a man aged 35-49 years in good health and CMV-seronegative. V is TRBV19 and J is TRBJ1-1, with D hard to call. The CDR3 sequence: CASTRQRLMNTEAFF. CDR3 DNA sequence: TGTGCCAGTACGCGTCAGCGGCTTATGAACACTGAAGCTTTCTTT.